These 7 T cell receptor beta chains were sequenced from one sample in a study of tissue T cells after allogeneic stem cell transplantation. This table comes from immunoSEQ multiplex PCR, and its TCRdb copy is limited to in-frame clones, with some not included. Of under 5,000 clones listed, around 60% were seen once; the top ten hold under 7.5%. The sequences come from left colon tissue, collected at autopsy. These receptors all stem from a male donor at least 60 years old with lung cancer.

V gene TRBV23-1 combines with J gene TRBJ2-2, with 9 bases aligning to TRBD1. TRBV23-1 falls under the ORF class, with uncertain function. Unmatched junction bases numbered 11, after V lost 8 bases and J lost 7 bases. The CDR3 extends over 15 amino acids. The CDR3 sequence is CASAPRDRDFGELFF. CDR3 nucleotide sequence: TGCGCCAGCGCCCCTCGGGACAGGGATTTCGGGGAGCTGTTTTTT.

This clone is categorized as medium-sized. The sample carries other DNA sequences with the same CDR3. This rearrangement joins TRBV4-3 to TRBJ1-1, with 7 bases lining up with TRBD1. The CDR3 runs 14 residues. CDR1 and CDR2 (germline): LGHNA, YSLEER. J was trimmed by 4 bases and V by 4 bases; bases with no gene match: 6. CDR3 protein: CASSLDRASTEAFF. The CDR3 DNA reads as TGCGCCAGCAGCCTAGACAGGGCTAGCACTGAAGCTTTCTTT.

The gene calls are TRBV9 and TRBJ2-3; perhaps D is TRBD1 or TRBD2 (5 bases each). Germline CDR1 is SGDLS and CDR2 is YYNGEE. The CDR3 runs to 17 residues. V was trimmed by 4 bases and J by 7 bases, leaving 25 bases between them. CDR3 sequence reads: CASSSPRGDHQLNTQYF. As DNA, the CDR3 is TGTGCCAGCAGCTCACCCCGAGGGGACCACCAGTTGAATACGCAGTATTTT.

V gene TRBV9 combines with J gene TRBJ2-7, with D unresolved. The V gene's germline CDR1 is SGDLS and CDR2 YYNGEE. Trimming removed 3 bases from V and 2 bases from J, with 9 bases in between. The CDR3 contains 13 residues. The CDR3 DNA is TGTGCCAGCAGCGCGTGGGAAACCTACGAGCAGTACTTC. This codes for CASSAWETYEQYF.

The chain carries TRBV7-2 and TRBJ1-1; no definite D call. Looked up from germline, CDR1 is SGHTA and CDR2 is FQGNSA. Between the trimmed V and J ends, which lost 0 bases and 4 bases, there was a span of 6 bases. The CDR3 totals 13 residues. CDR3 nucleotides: TGTGCCAGCAGCTTAGCTCAGAGCACTGAAGCTTTCTTT. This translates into CASSLAQSTEAFF.

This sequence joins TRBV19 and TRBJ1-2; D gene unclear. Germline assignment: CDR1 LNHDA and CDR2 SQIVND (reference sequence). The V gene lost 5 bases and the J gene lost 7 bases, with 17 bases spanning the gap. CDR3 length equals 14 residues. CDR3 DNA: TGTGCCAGTAGTGGGATGCCCCATTCGAGTGGCTACACCTTC. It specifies CASSGMPHSSGYTF.

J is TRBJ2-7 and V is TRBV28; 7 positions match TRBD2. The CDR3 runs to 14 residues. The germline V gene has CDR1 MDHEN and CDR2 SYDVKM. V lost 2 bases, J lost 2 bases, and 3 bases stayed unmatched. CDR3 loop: CASSLAGAPYEQYF. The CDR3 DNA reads TGTGCCAGCAGTTTAGCGGGAGCTCCCTACGAGCAGTACTTC.